The 5 T cell receptor beta chains below come from one sample, sequenced in a study of beta chain features in type 1 diabetes. As every portion of the isolated RNA was reverse transcribed, the sequencing read expressed TCRB transcripts. Profiled with immunoSEQ multiplex PCR; TCRdb holds only in-frame clones, not every one. The data contain about 360,000 clones, around 12% of them seen just once; the ten biggest clones take up 0.017%. The sample was naive CD4+ T cells from blood. Receptors originate from a man aged 18 to 30 in good health.

This clone has more than one count but fewer than ten. This chain joins TRBV4-3 and TRBJ2-2; no clear D gene. This CDR3 spans 14 amino acids. The V end lost 0 bases, the J end lost 3 bases, and 5 bases lay between the germline ends. Germline values: CDR1 LGHNA, CDR2 YSLEER. The CDR3 region is CASSQDSDTGELFF. The CDR3 DNA sequence: TGCGCCAGCAGCCAAGATTCGGACACCGGGGAGCTGTTTTTT.

The chain joins TRBV29-1 to TRBJ1-4; D gene uncertain. V was pared by 6 bases and J by 0 bases, with 11 bases between. Germline V gives CDR1 SQVTM, CDR2 ANQGSEA. The CDR3 length is 14 residues. CDR3 loop: CSVGHLATNEKLFF. The CDR3 DNA sequence: TGCAGCGTGGGCCATCTTGCAACTAATGAAAAACTGTTTTTT.

This clone occurred a few times. This rearrangement joins TRBV28 to TRBJ2-7; tentative D call: TRBD2 (5 bases). CDR1 and CDR2 from the germline V gene are MDHEN and SYDVKM. With 5 bases removed from V and 3 bases from J, the gap between germline ends came to 14 bases. CDR3 length: 14 residues. The DNA of the CDR3 is TGTGCCAGCAGTCATCCAAGCGGCCTCTACGAGCAGTACTTC. Encoded protein: CASSHPSGLYEQYF.

This clone has more than one count but fewer than ten. V and J are TRBV10-3 and TRBJ2-7, with 7 bases fitting TRBD1. This CDR3 is built from 13 residues. V trimming: 8 bases; J trimming: 1 base; junction bases outside the gene matches: 5. Germline CDR1 ENHRY, CDR2 SYGVKD. The CDR3 coding sequence is TGTGCCATCCGCCGACAGGGATCCTACGAGCAGTACTTC. Translation gives CAIRRQGSYEQYF.

This chain uses TRBV7-3 with TRBJ2-2; D call uncertain. CDR1 SGHTA and CDR2 FQGTGA come from the germline V gene. CDR3 length: 18 amino acids. Trimming stripped 2 bases from V and 0 bases from J, with 16 bases between. The CDR3 bases are TGTGCCAGCAGCTTACTTGCCCTGGGCAGTGCGAACACCGGGGAGCTGTTTTTT. Protein sequence: CASSLLALGSANTGELFF.